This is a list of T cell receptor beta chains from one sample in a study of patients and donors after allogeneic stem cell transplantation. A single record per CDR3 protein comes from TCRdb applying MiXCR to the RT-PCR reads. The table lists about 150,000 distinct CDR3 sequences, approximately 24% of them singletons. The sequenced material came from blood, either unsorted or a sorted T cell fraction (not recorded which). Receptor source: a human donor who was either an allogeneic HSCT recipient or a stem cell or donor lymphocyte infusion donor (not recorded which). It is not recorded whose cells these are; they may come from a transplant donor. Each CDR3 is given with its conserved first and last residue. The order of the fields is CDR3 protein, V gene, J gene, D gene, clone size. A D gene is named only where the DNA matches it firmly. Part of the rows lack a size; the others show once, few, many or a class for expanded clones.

CSATRDTNYEQYF	TRBV20-1	TRBJ2-7	-	few
CSARVDRLRIYNEQFF	TRBV20-1	TRBJ2-1	-	few
CASASFAYEQYF	TRBV6-2/TRBV6-3	TRBJ2-7	-	-
CASQNLQGDNEQFF	TRBV7-3	TRBJ2-1	-	-
CSAGRLAAYNEQFF	TRBV29-1	TRBJ2-1	TRBD2	few
CSVGPDATNEKLFF	TRBV29-1	TRBJ1-4	-	many
CASSQLRTSLFSEQYF	TRBV3-1	TRBJ2-7	TRBD2	-
CASSSGDTRNSPLHF	TRBV5-1	TRBJ1-6	-	many
CSARDQGRGNQPQHF	TRBV20-1	TRBJ1-5	-	many
CASSQIGNTGELFF	TRBV3-1	TRBJ2-2	-	few
CSAGLDRSNQPQHF	TRBV20-1	TRBJ1-5	-	-
CASSTGQSSYNEQFF	TRBV5-6	TRBJ2-1	-	many
CAMGVETQYF	TRBV6-5	TRBJ2-5	-	-
CASSLGHLAKNIQYF	TRBV12-3/TRBV12-4	TRBJ2-4	-	-
CASSSSALDDTQYF	TRBV7-2	TRBJ2-3	-	few
CAISDGTGAGELFF	TRBV10-3	TRBJ2-2	TRBD1	-
CAISAGLGLATETQYF	TRBV10-3	TRBJ2-5	-	-
CASSLLGGSPYNEQFF	TRBV27	TRBJ2-1	-	-
CASSSGPGYDVDSEQFF	TRBV7-9	TRBJ2-1	-	-
CASSLSLPESYNEQFF	TRBV5-1	TRBJ2-1	-	few
CSARGRQNYGYTF	TRBV20-1	TRBJ1-2	-	few
CAISVGTAVPNYGYTF	TRBV10-3	TRBJ1-2	TRBD1	few
CATSRDLERSYEQYF	TRBV15	TRBJ2-7	-	once
CAISESLGSNYGYTF	TRBV10-3	TRBJ1-2	-	few
CASSLRVPRAFF	TRBV12-3/TRBV12-4	TRBJ1-1	-	few
CAISVRHYEQYF	TRBV10-3	TRBJ2-7	-	few
CASSQDLSRINTEAFF	TRBV4-3	TRBJ1-1	-	-
CASSLKEGVRDEQFF	TRBV12-3/TRBV12-4	TRBJ2-1	-	many
CSARDGGSPTDTQYF	TRBV20-1	TRBJ2-3	-	-
CSVPGWQGEATEAFF	TRBV20-1	TRBJ1-1	TRBD1	few
CSAWAGLRNTIYF	TRBV29-1	TRBJ1-3	-	few
CASSFGISESGELFF	TRBV12-3/TRBV12-4	TRBJ2-2	-	few
CSASPGTDNQPQHF	TRBV20-1	TRBJ1-5	-	few
CASSWDSLYEQYF	TRBV12-3/TRBV12-4	TRBJ2-7	-	-
CASSPGTSGSSYEQYF	TRBV5-1	TRBJ2-7	TRBD2	few
CASSWSTGGGGTEAFF	TRBV5-1	TRBJ1-1	TRBD1	many
CASSSGRAHNEQFF	TRBV5-1	TRBJ2-1	TRBD2	-
CASSPFRQEEETQYF	TRBV28	TRBJ2-5	-	-
CSVSKTGGSNYGYTF	TRBV29-1	TRBJ1-2	TRBD1	-
CSARDRQGVFSYNEQFF	TRBV20-1	TRBJ2-1	-	few
CASSPRPGQGTDTQYF	TRBV9	TRBJ2-3	TRBD1	few
CSVDSSGGTDTQYF	TRBV29-1	TRBJ2-3	TRBD2	many
CAIRQGGDEQYF	TRBV10-3	TRBJ2-7	TRBD1	few
CASTRFYSNYGYTF	TRBV5-1	TRBJ1-2	-	many
CASSAWPSGDEQFF	TRBV6-4	TRBJ2-1	TRBD2	few
CASNLGSANEQFF	TRBV9	TRBJ2-1	-	once
CASSPGQGGTEAFF	TRBV6-6	TRBJ1-1	TRBD1	many
CSARDLRQPQHF	TRBV20-1	TRBJ1-5	-	-
CASSLGPEAFF	TRBV5-1	TRBJ1-1	-	many
CASSFQGPNTEAFF	TRBV5-1	TRBJ1-1	-	few
CASSPQGGYGYTF	TRBV12-3/TRBV12-4	TRBJ1-2	-	many
CAWSDRNYEQYF	TRBV30	TRBJ2-7	-	-
CATSRDRDEQYF	TRBV15	TRBJ2-7	-	-
CASSVGGQGADEQYF	TRBV9	TRBJ2-7	TRBD1	-
CASSPQGFQETQYF	TRBV7-2	TRBJ2-5	-	-
CASSTLQGGQPQHF	TRBV12-3/TRBV12-4	TRBJ1-5	-	few
CASSIGTSGVTDTQYF	TRBV5-1	TRBJ2-3	TRBD2	-
CASSLTSGEYNEQFF	TRBV12-3/TRBV12-4	TRBJ2-1	TRBD2	-
CASSRGQGRSPLHF	TRBV19	TRBJ1-6	TRBD1	-